This T cell receptor beta chain originates from a study of shared clonotypes between healthy human individuals. Libraries were prepared by immunoSEQ multiplex PCR; TCRdb keeps only in-frame clonotypes and omits some of them. The table includes some 1,900,000 clones, approximately 95% detected once. As defined, naive CD8 cells were CD45RO-negative and positively selected for CCR7, with terminally differentiated effector memory CD45RA+ cells excluded. This CDR3 is built from 15 residues. Trimming removed 2 bases from V and 0 bases from J, with 10 bases in between. CDR1 and CDR2 (germline): SEHNR, FQNEAQ (reference sequence).

The origin of this receptor is a man between 18 and 35 years old in good health. The chain joins TRBV7-9 to TRBJ2-5; D remains unclear. Material: naive CD8+ T cells sorted from blood. CDR3 protein: CASSLLSSYQETQYF. CDR3 coding DNA: TGTGCCAGCAGCTTACTCTCCAGTTACCAAGAGACCCAGTACTTC.